Given below is one T cell receptor beta chain in context. Its antigen is as yet unknown. The CDR3 covers 16 residues. V was trimmed by 5 bases and J by 2 bases, leaving 19 bases between them. CDR1 is MGHDK, CDR2 SYGVNS, per germline. This specimen belongs to a study of cytotoxic CD8 clonotypes in ibrutinib-treated CLL. Using immunoSEQ multiplex PCR, the repertoire was profiled, and TCRdb retains in-frame clones only, with some absent. The sample carries about 39,000 clones, roughly two thirds recorded once. Study-level findings and limits: At ibrutinib response, clonality increased, and at progression it declined back toward baseline.

The sequence was obtained from a human donor with chronic lymphocytic leukemia. The genes are TRBV25-1 and TRBJ2-7; TRBD1 is a possible D gene (6 bases). The material was PBMCs, obtained at disease progression, from a patient treated with ibrutinib. The CDR3 nucleotides read TGTGCCAGCAGTAATCCGCCGGGACAAGGGACCTACGAGCAGTACTTC. Translating gives CASSNPPGQGTYEQYF.